One sample yielded the 22 T cell receptor beta chains listed below, sequenced in a study of cytomegalovirus exposure and HLA in healthy donors. Use of 60 Vbeta and 13 Jbeta primers characterized the PCR. Data came from immunoSEQ multiplex PCR; TCRdb stores just in-frame clones and leaves some out. This table holds about 180,000 clones, 75% to 85% found once. Sequences were obtained from PBMCs. The receptors were gathered from a young man in good health and CMV-seronegative.

The chain joins TRBV6-5 to TRBJ2-7; no reliable D call. The CDR3 covers 15 residues. Germline V gene lookup returns CDR1 MNHEY and CDR2 SVGAGI. Trimming removed 0 bases at V and 10 bases at J, with 19 bases between. The CDR3 sequence is CASSYSKSGATPQYF. CDR3 nucleotides: TGTGCCAGCAGTTACTCGAAGTCCGGTGCCACGCCTCAGTACTTC.

The chain carries TRBV5-4 and TRBJ2-3, with D possibly being TRBD2 (6 bases). This CDR3 is 13 amino acids long. Germline V lookup: CDR1 SGHNT, CDR2 YYREEE (reference sequence). Trimming removed 4 bases at V and 0 bases at J, with 6 bases between. CDR3 in amino acids: CASSGTSTDTQYF. The CDR3 nucleotides are TGTGCCAGCAGCGGGACTAGCACAGATACGCAGTATTTT.

The rearrangement uses TRBV15 and TRBJ2-7; D remains ambiguous. CDR3 size: 17 residues. Germline assignment: CDR1 LNHNV and CDR2 YYDKDF (reference sequence). V lost 0 bases and J lost 3, with 18 bases in between. This CDR3 is CATSRDLAGGEFYEQYF. CDR3 bases: TGTGCCACCAGCAGAGATTTAGCCGGCGGAGAATTCTACGAGCAGTACTTC.

The chain has TRBV6-5 and TRBJ1-5; 8 nucleotides agree with TRBD1. The germline V gene encodes CDR1 MNHEY and CDR2 SVGAGI. After removal of 4 bases from V and 4 bases from J, the junction contained 6 bases not matched to a gene. This CDR3 spans 15 amino acids. The CDR3 DNA sequence: TGTGCCAGCAGTTGGTCCAGGGGGCCGAATCAGCCCCAGCATTTT. It yields the protein CASSWSRGPNQPQHF.

The CDR3 spells CASSEYPTGGELFF. DNA of the CDR3: TGCGCCAGCAGCGAATACCCGACGGGCGGGGAGCTGTTTTTT. J is TRBJ2-2 and V is TRBV5-1, with D hard to call. CDR3 size: 14 residues. Per the germline V gene, CDR1 is SGHRS and CDR2 is YFSETQ. The ends were cut back, 4 bases at V and 7 bases at J, with 14 bases in the middle.

The chain has TRBV9 and TRBJ1-6, with 7 bases identical to TRBD1. Germline V lookup: CDR1 SGDLS, CDR2 YYNGEE. The CDR3 runs 14 residues. The V and J ends lost 4 bases and 10 bases, in that order; junction bases with no gene match: 8. CDR3 nucleotide sequence: TGTGCCAGCAGCACCTCAGGGGGTAGGTCACCCCTCCACTTT. It is translated as CASSTSGGRSPLHF.

Concerning this clone: The same CDR3 is also encoded by other DNA sequences in this sample. The chain combines TRBV6-1 with TRBJ2-4; 10 nucleotides match TRBD1. CDR1 is MNHNS, CDR2 SASEGT, per germline. The ends lost 3 bases at V and 2 bases at J; junction bases unmatched: 7. This CDR3 region has 17 residues. CDR3 DNA sequence: TGTGCCAGCAGTGAGCAACCGGGACAGGGGTCCAAAAACATTCAGTACTTC. Translation gives CASSEQPGQGSKNIQYF.

This clone has a single count. The V and J genes are TRBV29-1 and TRBJ1-2; D is undetermined. Per the germline V gene, CDR1 is SQVTM and CDR2 is ANQGSEA. V was clipped by 7 bases and J by 0 bases, with 15 bases between them. The CDR3 length is 14 residues. CDR3 amino acids: CSAGPERTNYGYTF. The DNA of the CDR3 is TGCAGCGCTGGGCCGGAACGAACTAACTATGGCTACACCTTC.

This clone was detected only once. The chain joins TRBV6-5 to TRBJ1-2; 7 positions agree with TRBD1. Per the germline V gene, CDR1 is MNHEY and CDR2 is SVGAGI. V lost 7 bases and J lost 4; bases outside the gene matches: 12. The CDR3 consists of 15 residues. As DNA, the CDR3 is TGTGCCAGCATGAGGACAGGCGCTAAGTCCTATGGCTACACCTTC. It encodes CASMRTGAKSYGYTF.

This clone appeared once. The V gene is TRBV11-2, the J gene TRBJ1-2, with 7 bases aligning to TRBD1. CDR1 and CDR2 (germline): SGHAT, FQNNGV. This CDR3 comprises 17 residues. J was trimmed by 1 base and V by 5 bases; bases with no gene match: 13. DNA for the CDR3: TGTGCCAGCAGCCGTATTGGCCTCCGGGACAGTAACTATGGCTACACCTTC. It yields the protein CASSRIGLRDSNYGYTF.

The V call is TRBV5-8, the J call TRBJ2-3, with TRBD2 matching 12 bases. The junction had 2 bases not matched to a gene; V was cut back by 3 bases and J by 3 bases. Per germline, CDR1 SGHTS and CDR2 YDEGEE. The CDR3 spans 15 residues. The CDR3 DNA sequence: TGTGCCAGCAGCTCGGGGACTAGCGGGACAGATACGCAGTATTTT. Protein product: CASSSGTSGTDTQYF.

This clone was observed a few times. The chain uses TRBV2 and TRBJ1-2, with D maybe TRBD1 (6 bases). This CDR3 comprises 13 residues. Trimming took 6 bases from V and 3 from J, leaving 11 bases between them. In germline, CDR1 is SNHLY, CDR2 FYNNEI. The CDR3 region is CASRADRHYGYTF. In nucleotides, the CDR3 is TGTGCCAGCAGGGCGGACAGACACTATGGCTACACCTTC.

The chain links TRBV30 to TRBJ2-3; TRBD1 matches 7 bases. This CDR3 contains 16 residues. Per the germline V gene, CDR1 is GTSNPN and CDR2 is SVGIG (reference sequence). The J segment lost 0 bases and the V segment lost 2 bases, leaving 8 bases of the junction unmatched. The CDR3 region has the DNA TGTGCCTGGAGTTTACAGACAGGGCCTAGCACAGATACGCAGTATTTT. It is translated as CAWSLQTGPSTDTQYF.

The V call is TRBV6-5, the J call TRBJ1-3, with no clear D. CDR1 and CDR2 (germline): MNHEY, SVGAGI. Deletions cut 8 bases from V and 4 bases from J, with 12 bases between. The CDR3 contains 13 residues. The CDR3 loop reads CASRFPGGNTIYF. The DNA of the CDR3 is TGTGCCAGCCGATTCCCGGGAGGAAACACCATATATTTT.

This chain links TRBV9 with TRBJ1-1; a weak D match, TRBD1 (6 bases). CDR1 is SGDLS, CDR2 YYNGEE, per germline. The CDR3 runs to 15 residues. V was pared by 3 bases and J by 1 base, with 13 bases between. This CDR3 is CASSEAGGANTEAFF. CDR3 nucleotides: TGTGCCAGCAGCGAGGCGGGGGGCGCGAACACTGAAGCTTTCTTT.

The chain links TRBV2 to TRBJ2-5; no clear D gene. From germline, CDR1 is SNHLY and CDR2 FYNNEI. V gave up 5 bases and J gave up 5 bases, with 9 bases separating them. The CDR3 spans 12 residues. In nucleotides, the CDR3 is TGTGCCAGCAGTACCCGAGTGGAGACCCAGTACTTC. Translation gives CASSTRVETQYF.

This chain connects TRBV30 to TRBJ1-2; D is unresolved. V was shortened by 2 bases and J by 13 bases, with 17 bases between the two germline ends. Germline CDR1 and CDR2: GTSNPN and SVGIG (reference sequence). The CDR3 has 12 amino acids. CDR3 region: CAWSRHDTGRTF. CDR3 nucleotides: TGTGCCTGGAGTCGCCACGACACCGGTCGCACCTTC.

The chain employs TRBV27 and TRBJ1-3; D possibly corresponds to TRBD1 (6 bases). Germline V gives CDR1 MNHEY, CDR2 SMNVEV (reference sequence). The germline V and J ends were trimmed by 6 bases and 0 bases, with 12 bases remaining between them. The CDR3 has 15 amino acids. In DNA form, the CDR3 reads TGTGCCAGCAGGAAAACAGGGTTCTCTGGAAACACCATATATTTT. This codes for CASRKTGFSGNTIYF.

The V gene is TRBV6-5, the J gene TRBJ1-2, with a tentative D call TRBD1 (6 bases). V lost 6 bases and J 5 bases, leaving 16 bases between the germline ends. CDR1 and CDR2 (germline): MNHEY, SVGAGI. CDR3 length: 14 amino acids. CDR3 nucleotides: TGTGCCAGCAGGCTAACAGGGAGTGGGTATGGCTACACCTTC. It codes for CASRLTGSGYGYTF.

The chain combines TRBV6-5 with TRBJ2-3; 8 bases are a match to TRBD2. The CDR3 totals 15 residues. The germline gives CDR1 MNHEY, CDR2 SVGAGI. Losses at the gene ends were 6 bases for V and 0 bases for J; bases not matched to a gene: 5. Here the CDR3 reads CASRQRGISTDTQYF. The CDR3 region has the DNA TGTGCCAGCAGACAGCGGGGGATTAGCACAGATACGCAGTATTTT.

On this clone itself: This sample also contains other DNA sequences that code for the same CDR3. The J gene is TRBJ1-5, the V gene TRBV30; TRBD1 agrees at 7 bases. V shed 4 bases and J 1 base; nucleotides not matched to a gene: 1. This CDR3 spans 13 amino acids. Germline-derived CDR1 and CDR2 are GTSNPN and SVGIG (reference sequence). CDR3 bases: TGTGCCTGGAACAGGGGCAGCAATCAGCCCCAGCATTTT. Its protein is CAWNRGSNQPQHF. Variable domain in full (rest from reference TRBV30 and TRBJ1-5): SQTIHQWPATLVQPVGSPLSLECTVEGTSNPNLYWYRQAAGRGLQLLFYSVGIGQISSEVPQNLSASRPQDRQFILSSKKLLLSDSGFYLCAWNRGSNQPQHFGDGTRLSIL.

Written as DNA, the CDR3 is TGTGCCAGCAGCCCCCCTAGTGGGGTCAGGGGAAGGACTGAAGCTTTCTTT. It is translated as CASSPPSGVRGRTEAFF. The rearrangement links TRBV7-2 to TRBJ1-1; D is perhaps TRBD1 (6 bases). The CDR3 is 17 residues long. In germline, CDR1 is SGHTA, CDR2 FQGNSA. Trimming took off 5 bases at V and 5 bases at J, with 24 bases between the two ends.